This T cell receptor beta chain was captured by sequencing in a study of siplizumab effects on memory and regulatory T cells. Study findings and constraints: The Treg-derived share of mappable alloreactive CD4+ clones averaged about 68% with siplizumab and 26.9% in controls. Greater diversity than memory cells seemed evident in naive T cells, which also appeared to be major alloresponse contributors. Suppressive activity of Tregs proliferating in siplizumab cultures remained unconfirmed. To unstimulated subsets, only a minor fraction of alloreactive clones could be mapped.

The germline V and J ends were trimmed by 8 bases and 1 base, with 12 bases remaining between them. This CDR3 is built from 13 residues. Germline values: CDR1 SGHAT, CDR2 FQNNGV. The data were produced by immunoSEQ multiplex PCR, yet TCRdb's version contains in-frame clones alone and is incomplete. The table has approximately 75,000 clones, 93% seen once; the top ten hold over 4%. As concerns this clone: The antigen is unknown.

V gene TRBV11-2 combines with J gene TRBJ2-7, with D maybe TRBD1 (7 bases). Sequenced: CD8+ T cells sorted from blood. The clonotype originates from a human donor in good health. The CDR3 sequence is CASQGGTSYEQYF. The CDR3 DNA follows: TGTGCCAGCCAGGGGGGTACATCCTACGAGCAGTACTTC.